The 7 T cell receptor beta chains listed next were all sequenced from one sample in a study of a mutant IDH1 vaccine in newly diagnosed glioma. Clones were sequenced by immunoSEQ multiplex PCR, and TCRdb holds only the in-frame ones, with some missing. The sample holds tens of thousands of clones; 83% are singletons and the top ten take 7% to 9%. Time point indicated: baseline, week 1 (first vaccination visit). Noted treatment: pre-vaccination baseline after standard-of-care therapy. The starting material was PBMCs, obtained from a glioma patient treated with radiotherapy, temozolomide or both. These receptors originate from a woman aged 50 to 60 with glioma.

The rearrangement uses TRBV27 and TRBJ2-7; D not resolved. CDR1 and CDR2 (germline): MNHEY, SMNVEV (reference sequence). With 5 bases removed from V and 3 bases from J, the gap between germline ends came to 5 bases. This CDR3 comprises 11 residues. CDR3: CASSNLYEQYF. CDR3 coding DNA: TGTGCCAGCAGTAACCTCTACGAGCAGTACTTC.

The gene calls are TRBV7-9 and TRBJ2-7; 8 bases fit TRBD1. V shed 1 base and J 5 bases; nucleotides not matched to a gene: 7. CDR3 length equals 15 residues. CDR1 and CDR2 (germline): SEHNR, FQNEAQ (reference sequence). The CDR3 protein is CASSLDRQGLDEQYF. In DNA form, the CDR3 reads TGTGCCAGCAGCTTAGATAGACAGGGGCTGGACGAGCAGTACTTC.

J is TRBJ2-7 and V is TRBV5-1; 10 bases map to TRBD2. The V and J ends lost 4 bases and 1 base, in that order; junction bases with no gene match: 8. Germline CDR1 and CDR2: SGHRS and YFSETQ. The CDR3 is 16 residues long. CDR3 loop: CASSPSLTSGSYEQYF. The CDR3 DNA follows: TGCGCCAGCAGCCCTTCCTTGACTAGCGGGTCCTACGAGCAGTACTTC.

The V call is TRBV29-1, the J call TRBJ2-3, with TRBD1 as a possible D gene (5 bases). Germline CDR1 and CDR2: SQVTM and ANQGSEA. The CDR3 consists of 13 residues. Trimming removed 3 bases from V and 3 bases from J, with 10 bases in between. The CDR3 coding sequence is TGCAGCGTTGAGCAGGGTAATACAGATACGCAGTATTTT. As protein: CSVEQGNTDTQYF.

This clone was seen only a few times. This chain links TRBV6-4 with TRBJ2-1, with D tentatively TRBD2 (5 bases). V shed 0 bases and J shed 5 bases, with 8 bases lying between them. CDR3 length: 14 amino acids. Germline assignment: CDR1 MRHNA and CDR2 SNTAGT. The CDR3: CASSDSLEHNEQFF. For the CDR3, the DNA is TGTGCCAGCAGTGACTCACTAGAACACAATGAGCAGTTCTTC.

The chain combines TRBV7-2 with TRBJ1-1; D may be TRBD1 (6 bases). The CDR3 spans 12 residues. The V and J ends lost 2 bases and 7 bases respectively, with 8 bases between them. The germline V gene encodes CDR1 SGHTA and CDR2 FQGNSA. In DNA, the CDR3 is TGTGCCAGCAGCTTATCCAGGGGTGAAGCTTTCTTT. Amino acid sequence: CASSLSRGEAFF.

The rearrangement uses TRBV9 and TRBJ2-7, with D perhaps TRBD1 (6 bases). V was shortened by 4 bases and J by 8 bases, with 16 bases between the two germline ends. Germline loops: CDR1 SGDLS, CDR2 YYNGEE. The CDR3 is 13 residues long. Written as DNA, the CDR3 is TGTGCCAGCAGCCTTACAGGGAAGGGTAAGCAGTACTTC. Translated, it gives CASSLTGKGKQYF. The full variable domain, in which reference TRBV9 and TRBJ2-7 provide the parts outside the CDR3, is DSGVTQTPKHLITATGQRVTLRCSPRSGDLSVYWYQQSLDQGLQFLIQYYNGEERAKGNILERFSAQQFPDLHSELNLSSLELGDSALYFCASSLTGKGKQYFGPGTRLTVT.